This TCR beta chain was found in a study of T cell changes during pregnancy in multiple sclerosis. Clones were read by immunoSEQ multiplex PCR, and TCRdb kept only the in-frame ones, dropping some. The sample carries 35,000 or so clones, roughly 90% recorded once. The length of the CDR3 is 13 residues. Trimming removed 0 bases from V and 6 bases from J, with 8 bases in between. Germline V gives CDR1 SGHAT, CDR2 FQNNGV. The TCR comes from a female donor in good health, enrolled as a control in a pregnancy study. This chain links TRBV11-2 with TRBJ1-1; D remains unclear. The sequences come from CD4+ T cells from peripheral blood mononuclear cells, collected after pregnancy. CDR3 DNA: TGTGCCAGCAGCTTAGACATCACTGCTGAAGCTTTCTTT. This encodes CASSLDITAEAFF.